Described below is a single T cell receptor beta chain sequence and its context. Free of recent acute infections or vaccinations, the donors were healthy HIV-negative adults. The sample is drawn from a study of shared clonotypes between healthy human individuals. Some clones are missing from TCRdb's copy, which holds only in-frame ones; the method was immunoSEQ multiplex PCR. The top ten clones hold 0.5% to 0.65% of a sample with 900,000 to 1,200,000 clones, around 78% of them seen once. Looked up from germline, CDR1 is MRHNA and CDR2 is SNTAGT. The CDR3 spans 12 residues. Trimming removed 4 bases at V and 10 bases at J, with 13 bases between.

Sample: memory CD4+ T cells from PBMCs. Subset given: CD45RA-negative fraction. The rearrangement links TRBV6-4 to TRBJ1-1, with D tentatively TRBD1 (5 bases). The TCR was taken from a man younger than 35 in good health. Some clones in this sample may be carry-over from other donors' samples. CDR3 sequence reads: CASSVLGTRAFF. The CDR3 nucleotides are TGTGCCAGCAGTGTTTTGGGGACCCGAGCTTTCTTT.